The 13 T cell receptor beta chains in this list originate from one sample, sequenced in a study of shared clonotypes between healthy human individuals. Clones were sequenced by immunoSEQ multiplex PCR, and TCRdb holds only the in-frame ones, with some missing. Of millions of clones detected, over 85% appear once; the ten largest clones hold roughly 0.13%. The sample was naive CD4+ T cells sorted from blood. The sample's subset: CD45RA+ positively selected. The receptors here all came from a man between 18 and 29 years old in good health.

The V call is TRBV7-8, the J call TRBJ1-4; D is perhaps TRBD1 (6 bases). Germline assignment: CDR1 SGHVS and CDR2 FQNEAQ. V was trimmed by 5 bases and J by 7 bases, leaving 11 bases between them. This CDR3 region has 13 residues. The CDR3 loop is CASSPGVFEKLFF. The DNA for the CDR3 is TGTGCCAGCAGCCCAGGGGTATTTGAAAAACTGTTTTTT.

The V call is TRBV6-4, the J call TRBJ2-1, with D possibly being TRBD1 or TRBD2 (5 bases each). The CDR3 is 13 residues long. Germline loops: CDR1 MRHNA, CDR2 SNTAGT. Trimming shortened V by 3 bases and J by 9 bases, and 12 bases separated the two germline ends. Here the CDR3 DNA reads TGTGCCAGCAGTGAACAGGAGGTGGGTGAGCAGTTCTTC. Translation: CASSEQEVGEQFF.

This chain joins TRBV7-8 and TRBJ1-6; 8 bases are a match to TRBD1. The CDR3 spans 15 residues. Germline CDR1 SGHVS, CDR2 FQNEAQ. Trimming cost V 5 bases and J 7 bases; bases outside gene matches: 7. The CDR3 coding sequence is TGTGCCAGCAGCGGGCGGACAGGGAAGAATTCACCCCTCCACTTT. Translation: CASSGRTGKNSPLHF. Supplemented by reference TRBV7-8 and TRBJ1-6, the full variable domain reads GAGVSQSPRYKVAKRGQDVALRCDPISGHVSLFWYQQALGQGPEFLTYFQNEAQLDKSGLPSDRFFAERPEGSVSTLKIQRTQQEDSAVYLCASSGRTGKNSPLHFGNGTRLTVT.

The chain uses TRBV12-5 and TRBJ2-7, with 9 bases lining up with TRBD2. This CDR3 comprises 15 residues. CDR1 is LGHNT and CDR2 is FRNRAP in the germline V gene. V lost 2 bases to trimming and J lost 4 bases; unmatched junction nucleotides: 6. The CDR3: CASGLKGLADYEQYF. CDR3 sequence (DNA): TGTGCTAGTGGTTTGAAGGGACTAGCTGATTACGAGCAGTACTTC.

V gene TRBV6-6 combines with J gene TRBJ1-6; D call uncertain. The CDR3 sequence is 16 residues long. V dropped 2 bases and J dropped 6 bases, with 14 bases sitting between them. The germline V gene has CDR1 MNHNY and CDR2 SVGAGI (reference sequence). The CDR3 spells CASSYIDPGGNSPLHF. The CDR3 coding sequence is TGTGCCAGCAGTTACATAGACCCGGGCGGTAATTCACCCCTCCACTTT.

This clone was picked up one time. The chain uses TRBV2 and TRBJ1-5; 7 positions agree with TRBD1. With V trimmed by 4 bases and J by 4 bases, 7 bases remained unmatched. Germline CDR1 SNHLY, CDR2 FYNNEI. The CDR3 spans 15 residues. CDR3 region: CASSASGTANQPQHF. CDR3 sequence (DNA): TGTGCCAGCAGTGCATCCGGGACAGCGAATCAGCCCCAGCATTTT.

The chain employs TRBV10-3 and TRBJ2-1; no reliable D call. The CDR3 is 13 residues long. V was clipped by 3 bases and J by 8 bases, with 11 bases between them. Germline CDR1 is ENHRY and CDR2 is SYGVKD. The CDR3 is CAISEKWLDEQFF. CDR3 nucleotide sequence: TGTGCCATCAGTGAAAAATGGTTAGATGAGCAGTTCTTC.

V usage is TRBV11-2 and J usage is TRBJ2-7; 8 nucleotides align to TRBD1. V shed 4 bases, J shed 6 bases, and the junction held 17 bases outside the gene matches. From germline, CDR1 is SGHAT and CDR2 FQNNGV. The CDR3 loop spans 17 amino acids. This CDR3 reads CASSSRPSSPTGGEQYF. The DNA for the CDR3 is TGTGCCAGCAGCTCCCGTCCATCGTCCCCCACAGGGGGCGAGCAGTACTTC.

The J gene is TRBJ2-1, the V gene TRBV4-1; D may be TRBD2 (6 bases). Germline assignment: CDR1 MGHRA and CDR2 YSYEKL. CDR3 length: 17 residues. Trimming cost V 3 bases and J 0 bases, with 15 bases left between them. The CDR3 protein is CASSHKEAGYSYNEQFF. In DNA, the CDR3 is TGCGCCAGCAGCCATAAAGAAGCGGGCTACTCCTACAATGAGCAGTTCTTC.

This rearrangement joins TRBV25-1 to TRBJ1-2; 9 bases map to TRBD1. The CDR3 has 16 amino acids. Trimming cost V 9 bases and J 5 bases; bases outside gene matches: 16. Looked up from germline, CDR1 is MGHDK and CDR2 is SYGVNS. Here the CDR3 reads CASNRTGVIGEYGYTF. The CDR3 region has the DNA TGTGCCAGTAACAGGACAGGGGTAATAGGGGAATATGGCTACACCTTC.

This sequence joins TRBV13 and TRBJ1-2; 10 bases map to TRBD1. This CDR3 spans 15 amino acids. Germline V gene data show CDR1 as PRHDT and CDR2 as FYEKMQ (reference sequence). Unmatched junction bases numbered 11, after V lost 5 bases and J lost 8 bases. The CDR3 sequence is CASSEAGTGERGYTF. CDR3 nucleotide sequence: TGTGCCAGCAGCGAAGCTGGGACAGGGGAGAGGGGCTACACCTTC.

The gene calls are TRBV28 and TRBJ2-4; no firm D call. The CDR3 runs 14 residues. Germline lookup yields CDR1 MDHEN and CDR2 SYDVKM. V was shortened by 6 bases and J by 0 bases, with 9 bases between the two germline ends. The CDR3 coding sequence is TGTGCCAGCAGCCCTGAGGAAGCCAAAAACATTCAGTACTTC. The encoded protein is CASSPEEAKNIQYF.

V is TRBV10-3 and J is TRBJ1-1, with 12 bases fitting TRBD1. V lost 10 bases, J lost 5 bases, and 5 bases stayed unmatched. The CDR3 contains 13 residues. The germline gives CDR1 ENHRY, CDR2 SYGVKD. As DNA, the CDR3 is TGTGCCACGGGGACAGGGGGCCGAACTGAAGCTTTCTTT. The encoded protein is CATGTGGRTEAFF.